This TCR beta chain derives from a study of OX40 agonist ivuxolimab in advanced cancers. Study as a whole: The dose-escalation cohort was about 80% male, with a mean age of around 54 years, ranging about 23 to 90.

Trimming took off 2 bases at V and 4 bases at J, with 14 bases between the two ends. The CDR3 has 15 residues. Per germline, CDR1 MNHNS and CDR2 SASEGT. The method was immunoSEQ multiplex PCR; TCRdb's version includes in-frame clones alone and lacks a portion of them. Of about 36,000 clones listed, 74% are singletons. The TCR sequence derives from an adult with an advanced solid tumor such as melanoma, head and neck, liver or kidney cancer. The V gene is TRBV6-1, the J gene TRBJ1-2; TRBD1 is a possible D gene (5 bases). The sequencing used CD4+ or CD8+ T cells sorted from blood, collected in a trial of the OX40 agonist ivuxolimab. CDR3 coding DNA: TGTGCCAGCAGTGAACGTTGGGACGGCTTCTATGGCTACACCTTC. This gives the protein CASSERWDGFYGYTF.